Each of the 30 T cell receptor beta chains below was sequenced from the same sample in a study of T cells in localized non-small cell lung cancer. TCRdb's copy holds only in-frame clones and misses some; the assay was immunoSEQ multiplex PCR. The data show fewer than 3,000 clones, about 32% seen once. This specimen consisted of lung tumor tissue, obtained before any cancer treatment. The receptor source for this set is a man between 40 and 70 years old with stage II lung adenocarcinoma.

This clone was counted between two and nine times. The rearrangement uses TRBV9 and TRBJ1-1; D remains ambiguous. CDR1 and CDR2 (germline): SGDLS, YYNGEE. The CDR3 extends over 13 amino acids. The germline V and J ends were trimmed by 7 bases and 3 bases, with 13 bases remaining between them. The CDR3 region has the DNA TGTGCCAGCGGTTCCCACCCTGACACTGAAGCTTTCTTT. The encoded protein is CASGSHPDTEAFF. Supplemented by reference TRBV9 and TRBJ1-1, the full variable domain reads DSGVTQTPKHLITATGQRVTLRCSPRSGDLSVYWYQQSLDQGLQFLIQYYNGEERAKGNILERFSAQQFPDLHSELNLSSLELGDSALYFCASGSHPDTEAFFGQGTRLTVV.

V is TRBV19 and J is TRBJ1-2; D unresolved. The CDR3 spans 13 residues. Trimming stripped 3 bases from V and 2 bases from J, with 7 bases between. Germline V gene data show CDR1 as LNHDA and CDR2 as SQIVND (reference sequence). CDR3 nucleotide sequence: TGTGCCAGTAGTATCGACGGGAACTATGGCTACACCTTC. The encoded protein is CASSIDGNYGYTF.

The rearrangement uses TRBV19 and TRBJ2-1; 9 bases fit TRBD1. The germline V gene encodes CDR1 LNHDA and CDR2 SQIVND (reference sequence). V shed 7 bases, J shed 6 bases, and the junction held 7 bases outside the gene matches. CDR3 length: 14 residues. CDR3 DNA: TGTGCCAGTAATTGGGACAGGGTTGGCAATGAGCAGTTCTTC. Translation: CASNWDRVGNEQFF.

J is TRBJ2-7 and V is TRBV6-8, with 7 bases lining up with TRBD2. V dropped 9 bases and J dropped 2; count of bases not matched to a gene: 13. CDR3 length: 15 residues. CDR1 and CDR2 (germline): MNHGY, SAAAGT. CDR3 DNA sequence: TGTGCCAGGATGAAAGGGCTAGCGGCTACCTACGAGCAGTACTTC. It specifies CARMKGLAATYEQYF.

The chain combines TRBV6-8 with TRBJ2-7; 11 bases align to TRBD1. This CDR3 contains 14 residues. The J segment lost 2 bases and the V segment lost 6 bases, leaving 3 bases of the junction unmatched. CDR1 MNHGY and CDR2 SAAAGT come from the germline V gene. CDR3 in DNA: TGTGCCAGCAGAGGGACAGGGGGTCCCTACGAGCAGTACTTC. Translation: CASRGTGGPYEQYF.

This clone was seen a handful of times. The chain employs TRBV6-8 and TRBJ2-2; TRBD1 is a possible D gene (6 bases). Germline CDR1 MNHGY, CDR2 SAAAGT. V shed 4 bases and J shed 7 bases, with 22 bases lying between them. This CDR3 spans 17 amino acids. CDR3: CASSLGQWQGTIGELFF. The CDR3 DNA reads TGTGCCAGCAGTTTGGGGCAATGGCAGGGGACGATCGGGGAGCTGTTTTTT.

The rearrangement links TRBV30 to TRBJ1-5; 11 bases align to TRBD1. The germline V gene has CDR1 GTSNPN and CDR2 SVGIG (reference sequence). CDR3 length: 15 residues. V gave up 2 bases and J gave up 7 bases; unmatched junction bases: 7. The CDR3 region is CAWSPGQGARQPQHF. The CDR3 nucleotides are TGTGCCTGGAGTCCCGGACAGGGGGCTCGGCAGCCCCAGCATTTT.

The table lists this clone with a few counts. One end of the junction varies from germline; a read error may be responsible. Other DNA sequences in the same sample also yield this CDR3. This chain links TRBV6-8 with TRBJ2-7, with D unclear. Germline V CDR1 and CDR2: MNHGY, SAAAGT. The CDR3 has 15 residues. For the CDR3, the DNA is TGTGCCAGCAGTTACTCCTTCACAAAACCCTACGAGCAGTATTTC. Amino acids: CASSYSFTKPYEQYF.

The V and J genes are TRBV14 and TRBJ2-1; 7 bases are shared with TRBD1. This CDR3 spans 15 amino acids. The germline V gene encodes CDR1 SGHDN and CDR2 FVKESK. V shed 3 bases, J shed 4 bases, and the junction held 6 bases outside the gene matches. CDR3 region: CASSHPQGVYNEQFF. The DNA for the CDR3 is TGTGCCAGCAGCCACCCGCAGGGGGTTTACAATGAGCAGTTCTTC.

V is TRBV5-1 and J is TRBJ2-5, with TRBD2 matching 12 bases. There are 18 residues in the CDR3. With 2 bases clipped from V and 0 bases from J, the junction kept 8 bases outside the gene matches. Germline loops: CDR1 SGHRS, CDR2 YFSETQ. CDR3 bases: TGCGCCAGCAGCTTTCCGACTAGCGGGGGAGGGTACCAAGAGACCCAGTACTTC. Translation: CASSFPTSGGGYQETQYF.

The chain is built from TRBV2 and TRBJ1-5; D is perhaps TRBD1 (6 bases). CDR1 SNHLY and CDR2 FYNNEI come from the germline V gene. Trimming removed 3 bases from V and 1 base from J, with 10 bases in between. This CDR3 region has 15 residues. Here the CDR3 DNA reads TGTGCCAGCAGTGAGAGGGGGGTGAGCAATCAGCCCCAGCATTTT. It encodes CASSERGVSNQPQHF.

There are a few counts of this clone. This rearrangement joins TRBV28 to TRBJ1-1, with 12 bases lining up with TRBD1. V gave up 8 bases and J gave up 5 bases; unmatched junction bases: 9. Germline V gene lookup returns CDR1 MDHEN and CDR2 SYDVKM. This CDR3 comprises 15 residues. CDR3 sequence reads: CASRGTGGLVTEAFF. CDR3 sequence (DNA): TGTGCCAGCCGAGGGACAGGGGGCCTAGTTACTGAAGCTTTCTTT.

V is TRBV30 and J is TRBJ1-2, with a weak D call TRBD1 (5 bases). The CDR3 totals 14 residues. CDR1 and CDR2 from the germline V gene are GTSNPN and SVGIG (reference sequence). Trimming left V 0 bases short and J 0 bases short, with 8 bases between. The chain's CDR3 is CAWSVGEPNYGYTF. The CDR3, as DNA: TGTGCCTGGAGTGTAGGGGAGCCTAACTATGGCTACACCTTC.

The gene calls are TRBV14 and TRBJ1-1, with D unresolved. Trimming pared 4 bases from V and 8 bases from J, leaving 8 bases between. The germline V gene encodes CDR1 SGHDN and CDR2 FVKESK. The CDR3 extends over 11 amino acids. CDR3 sequence reads: CASSRGWEAFF. For the CDR3, the DNA is TGTGCCAGCAGCCGGGGTTGGGAAGCTTTCTTT.

The gene calls are TRBV19 and TRBJ1-5, with D hard to call. V lost 2 bases to trimming and J lost 0 bases, with 11 bases between them. Germline values: CDR1 LNHDA, CDR2 SQIVND (reference sequence). CDR3 length: 16 amino acids. CDR3 coding DNA: TGTGCCAGTAGTATATTCGGGGATTATAGCAATCAGCCCCAGCATTTT. Translated, it gives CASSIFGDYSNQPQHF.

This rearrangement joins TRBV4-1 to TRBJ2-4, with a tentative D call TRBD2 (5 bases). Trimming removed 3 bases at V and 0 bases at J, with 12 bases between. The CDR3 runs 16 residues. Per germline, CDR1 MGHRA and CDR2 YSYEKL. The CDR3 is CASSHRAGLAKNIQYF. The DNA of the CDR3 is TGCGCCAGCAGCCACCGGGCGGGTCTAGCCAAAAACATTCAGTACTTC.

The chain combines TRBV19 with TRBJ1-5, with TRBD1 as a possible D gene (6 bases). CDR3 size: 13 residues. V was pared by 5 bases and J by 4 bases, with 9 bases between. Germline V gene lookup returns CDR1 LNHDA and CDR2 SQIVND (reference sequence). The CDR3 reads CASSLQGNQPQHF. DNA of the CDR3: TGTGCCAGTAGTCTACAGGGAAATCAGCCCCAGCATTTT.

This clone was found a few times. The chain joins TRBV8-2 to TRBJ2-4. TRBV8-2 is deemed a pseudogene. The CDR3 runs 15 residues. CDR3 protein: CASSLWGAGKNIQYF. In DNA, the CDR3 is TGTGCCAGCAGTTTGTGGGGGGCGGGTAAGAACATTCAGTACTTC.

This clone is labeled large. This sample includes further DNA sequences coding for the same CDR3. V usage is TRBV6-8 and J usage is TRBJ2-7; D is uncertain. The V gene's germline CDR1 is MNHGY and CDR2 SAAAGT. This CDR3 contains 13 residues. The V and J ends lost 8 bases and 6 bases respectively, with 17 bases between them. The DNA for the CDR3 is TGTGCCAGCGGGTCCGGGCAGCCTCTCGAGCAGTACTTC. Protein sequence: CASGSGQPLEQYF.

The chain is built from TRBV14 and TRBJ1-1; D is unresolved. Trimming shortened V by 1 base and J by 4 bases, and 7 bases separated the two germline ends. CDR1 is SGHDN and CDR2 is FVKESK in the germline V gene. CDR3 length: 13 residues. The CDR3 DNA reads TGTGCCAGCAGCCAAGGAGGACTCACTGAAGCTTTCTTT. Residues: CASSQGGLTEAFF.

The CDR3: CASSQDLGQGARRTGELFF. CDR3 nucleotides: TGCGCCAGCAGCCAAGATCTGGGACAGGGGGCTAGGAGGACCGGGGAGCTGTTTTTT. The gene calls are TRBV4-1 and TRBJ2-2; 12 bases align to TRBD1. The J segment lost 5 bases and the V segment lost 0 bases, leaving 10 bases of the junction unmatched. The CDR3 has 19 residues. CDR1 and CDR2 (germline): MGHRA, YSYEKL.

This clone ranks as medium-sized. The chain employs TRBV6-8 and TRBJ2-7, with D possibly matching TRBD1 (6 bases). The V gene lost 2 bases and the J gene lost 0 bases, with 11 bases spanning the gap. CDR1 MNHGY and CDR2 SAAAGT come from the germline V gene. This CDR3 is 15 amino acids long. CDR3 coding DNA: TGTGCCAGCAGTTACCGAAGGACAGACTCCTACGAGCAGTACTTC. Translation gives CASSYRRTDSYEQYF.

By frequency in the sample, this clone is medium-sized. This sequence joins TRBV6-1 and TRBJ1-1, with D unclear. Deletions cut 1 base from V and 6 bases from J, with 9 bases between. The CDR3 is made up of 13 amino acids. CDR1 is MNHNS, CDR2 SASEGT, per germline. The CDR3 here is CASSEGEPPEAFF. The CDR3 nucleotides read TGTGCCAGCAGTGAAGGCGAGCCGCCTGAAGCTTTCTTT.

This clone has a handful of counts. The chain uses TRBV15 and TRBJ2-2, with no clear D. CDR3 size: 14 residues. Germline V gives CDR1 LNHNV, CDR2 YYDKDF (reference sequence). V lost 1 base and J 2 bases, leaving 5 bases between the germline ends. The chain's CDR3 is CATSRGFNTGELFF. The CDR3 DNA reads as TGTGCCACCAGCAGAGGGTTTAACACCGGGGAGCTGTTTTTT. Together with reference TRBV15 and TRBJ2-2, the CDR3 gives the full variable domain: DAMVIQNPRYQVTQFGKPVTLSCSQTLNHNVMYWYQQKSSQAPKLLFHYYDKDFNNEADTPDNFQSRRPNTSFCFLDIRSPGLGDTAMYLCATSRGFNTGELFFGEGSRLTVL.

This clone was picked up a small number of times. The V call is TRBV9, the J call TRBJ1-4; 7 positions match TRBD1. The CDR3 length is 14 residues. Germline V gene data show CDR1 as SGDLS and CDR2 as YYNGEE. The V gene end was trimmed by 3 bases and the J gene end by 2 bases; junction bases not matched to a gene: 1. The CDR3 nucleotides read TGTGCCAGCAGCGGGGACAGTACTAATGAAAAACTGTTTTTT. Translating gives CASSGDSTNEKLFF.

This rearrangement joins TRBV18 to TRBJ2-7; D might be TRBD1 (6 bases). The germline V gene encodes CDR1 KGHSH and CDR2 LQKENI. This CDR3 is 14 amino acids long. Trimming removed 2 bases at V and 5 bases at J, with 13 bases between. The CDR3 loop reads CASSPSAGVDEQYF. The CDR3 nucleotides read TGTGCCAGCTCACCATCTGCAGGGGTCGACGAGCAGTACTTC.

By share, this clone counts as medium-sized. V gene TRBV11-3 combines with J gene TRBJ1-4; possibly TRBD1 for D (5 bases). With 4 bases removed from V and 5 bases from J, the gap between germline ends came to 14 bases. Germline CDR1 is SGHNT and CDR2 is YENEEA. The CDR3 runs to 15 residues. CDR3 sequence (DNA): TGTGCCAGCAGCTGGGGCGGGGGTTCAAATGAAAAACTGTTTTTT. This codes for CASSWGGGSNEKLFF.

J is TRBJ2-3 and V is TRBV19; D call uncertain. The CDR3 is made up of 12 amino acids. Germline CDR1 reads LNHDA; CDR2 reads SQIVND (reference sequence). V lost 3 bases and J lost 6, with 7 bases in between. CDR3: CASSINTDTQYF. In DNA form, the CDR3 reads TGTGCCAGTAGTATTAATACTGATACGCAGTATTTT.

In this sample, this clone is medium-sized (0.01 to 0.1%). V is TRBV11-3 and J is TRBJ2-5, with 7 bases aligning to TRBD2. The CDR3 has 14 amino acids. V shed 3 bases and J 1 base; nucleotides not matched to a gene: 2. Germline lookup yields CDR1 SGHNT and CDR2 YENEEA. The CDR3 region has the DNA TGTGCCAGCAGCTTGTGGACTAGCCAAGAGACCCAGTACTTC. Translated, it gives CASSLWTSQETQYF.

This chain joins TRBV9 and TRBJ2-3; D tentatively reads TRBD1 or TRBD2 (5 bases each). The CDR3 runs to 14 residues. CDR1 SGDLS and CDR2 YYNGEE come from the germline V gene. Deletions cut 6 bases from V and 4 bases from J, with 15 bases between. CDR3 protein: CASTEGWGADTQYF. The CDR3 coding sequence is TGTGCCAGCACCGAGGGGTGGGGTGCAGATACGCAGTATTTT.